Given below is one TCR beta chain in context. One Seattle source followed patients from active infection through their disease course. The data were obtained in a study of blood T cell repertoires in COVID-19. Turning to the study itself: Some COVID-19 samples were acute and others convalescent; all came from the United States, Italy and Spain. The cDNA or gDNA used as material had been derived from T cells, B-cell-depleted T cells, or PBMCs.

In the authors' methods: For nucleated cells, counts were estimated from reference gene primer amplification. Using immunoSEQ multiplex PCR, the repertoire was profiled, and TCRdb retains in-frame clones only, with some absent. V and J calls and clone size follow that table, whereas D and trimming were derived from the DNA. This sample carries 180,000 or so clones, about four fifths of them seen once, and the ten largest clones take approximately 11%. The sequencing sample was made of peripheral blood. This TCR was sampled from a middle-aged woman with COVID-19, enrolled during active disease.

CDR3 sequence reads: CSAGQGNTEAFF. The CDR3 region has the DNA TGCAGCGCGGGACAGGGGAACACTGAAGCTTTCTTT. The chain uses TRBV29-1 and TRBJ1-1; 9 bases agree with TRBD1. Germline lookup yields CDR1 SQVTM and CDR2 ANQGSEA. J was trimmed by 1 base and V by 7 bases; bases with no gene match: 1. This CDR3 is built from 12 residues.